These T cell receptor beta chains were read from a single sample in a study of shared clonotypes between healthy human individuals. Using immunoSEQ multiplex PCR, the repertoire was profiled, and TCRdb retains in-frame clones only, with some absent. The sample carries about 960,000 clones, more than 75% recorded once. The sample taken for sequencing was memory CD4+ T cells sorted from blood. Receptors originate from a man younger than 35 in good health. CDR3s include the opening cysteine and the closing phenylalanine or tryptophan.

TRBJ2-1,TRBV10-3,CAIRENWSSNEQFF
TRBJ2-1,TRBV5-1,CASSSAGGSAHEQFF
TRBJ2-7,TRBV11-2,CASSLGYGGSFYEQYF
TRBJ2-7,TRBV7-2,CASSPLAGRNEQYF
TRBJ2-5,TRBV29-1,CSVDRSETQYF
TRBJ1-6,TRBV11-2,CASSLSRLTDNSPLHF
TRBJ1-2,TRBV2,CASSRIPAAGTRGYTF
TRBJ2-1,TRBV9,CASSVTDRGVADEQFF
TRBJ2-6,TRBV4-3,CASSQGRGQVVSGANVLTF
TRBJ1-4,TRBV29-1,CSVARGASNEKLFF
TRBJ1-1,TRBV7-9,CASSQTWAEAFF
TRBJ2-7,TRBV5-6,CASSFRSYEQYF
TRBJ2-7,TRBV14,CASSQAVPGGYEQYF